This T cell receptor (beta chain) appears in the sequencing data of a study of a mutant IDH1 vaccine in newly diagnosed glioma (dated by TCRdb to the early 2020s). About the study as a whole: Eight vaccinations were administered to patients in weeks 1, 3, 5, 7, 11, 15, 19 and 23, corresponding to visits V03 through V10. Vaccination was initiated 4-6 weeks after radiotherapy alone, or concurrently with temozolomide cycles in the chemotherapy-containing groups. Of the roughly 34 treated patients, roughly 60% were male and approximately 38% were female, and the mean age was 40.4 years. Before enrollment, patients had received standard therapy of radiotherapy alone, temozolomide alone, or radiochemotherapy with temozolomide; most received the combination. Peripheral blood samples were drawn at six visits, namely V03 (baseline), V05, V07, V10, V12 and V13. For exploratory analyses, longitudinal TCRB deep sequencing was carried out in about 26 treated patients wherever samples were available.

Here is what the overall study found, with its caveats: Pseudoprogression appeared unrelated to alterations in the top peripheral T cell clonotypes detected by TCRB sequencing. According to the authors, sample limitations meant that analyses of patient blood samples could not be reproduced. Selection of PBMC samples for TCRB deep sequencing was based on availability. Across multiple MHC alleles, vaccine-induced immune responses were seen in nearly 95% of patients.

The time point label corresponds to: week 5, during vaccination. Each vaccine dose, consisting of 300 ug of a 20-mer mutant IDH1 peptide in Montanide, was administered subcutaneously with topical imiquimod. Newly diagnosed WHO grade 3 or 4 IDH1-mutant astrocytomas showing loss of nuclear ATRX were present in the donors. The samples were drawn from NOA16, a multicentre, single-arm, open-label phase I trial in Germany that tested a mutant IDH1 peptide vaccine in humans for the first time. Genomic DNA for TCRB sequencing was isolated from EDTA blood with the DNeasy Blood and Tissue Kit. Libraries came from the immunoSEQ multiplex PCR assay. Rearranged TCR beta chain sequences were amplified using the hsTCRB Kit according to the manufacturer's protocol. Sequencing of TCRB libraries was carried out on an Illumina MiSeq. The study's own analysis went as follows. The proprietary platform of the kit vendor was used for demultiplexing, trimming and gene mapping. In TCRdb, the immuneACCESS table is reduced to in-frame sequences with V and J assigned. These tables do not hold every clone; where another copy was compared, an unresolved V gene accounts for under half, and the others remain unexplained. V and J calls and clone size are those listed in that table; D and trimming were worked out from the DNA. Across this sample there are fewer than 65,000 clones, with about 80% seen only once. The top ten clones comprise approximately 3.6% of the sample.

With regard to this clone: The antigen this receptor binds is unknown. There are no base qualities to consult, and no much larger clone falls within one base.

Including the terminal cysteine and phenylalanine, the CDR3 comprises 17 residues. The entry retains the CDR3 DNA only, 51 bases that are in frame from base 1. The V and J ends are trimmed by 1 base and 6 bases, leaving 19 bases between them. CDR1 SGHDN and CDR2 FVKESK were looked up in the germline V gene. The source material was PBMCs, sampled from a glioma patient whose treatment included an IDH1 peptide vaccine. Recombination joined TRBV14 with TRBJ2-1; the D segment is perhaps TRBD1 or TRBD2, each sharing 5 matched bases. This TCR was recovered from a man aged 30-40 years with glioma. The DNA sequence is TGTGCCAGCAGCCAAGTGGAAGGCTCCCTTGGGGGCAATGAGCAGTTCTTC. Translation gives CASSQVEGSLGGNEQFF.